The clone carrying this T cell receptor beta chain was seen at least ten times. V shed 6 bases and J shed 2 bases, with 22 bases lying between them. Germline V lookup: CDR1 MNHNS, CDR2 SASEGT. The CDR3 is 17 residues long. With iRepertoire HTBI primers and Arm-PCR of CDR3 regions, TCR beta libraries were built. TCRdb analysed the multiplex PCR reads with MiXCR anew, one entry per CDR3 protein. The sample gives over 300,000 distinct CDR3 sequences, roughly a fifth of which show up once; 29% is in the top ten. This specimen comes from a study of regulatory T cells in long-lasting Graves disease. Time point reported: persistent/refractory GD, antithyroid drugs over 5 years with positive TRAb. Making the TCR library involved RNA that had been extracted from PBMCs.

Here the sequenced sample was peripheral blood mononuclear cells (PBMCs), taken when the disease was refractory, from a patient treated with antithyroid drugs. This clonotype originated in a female donor with Graves disease. The chain joins TRBV6-1 to TRBJ1-2; D is undetermined. The CDR3 is CASSPRSLGGQNYGYTF. CDR3 bases: TGTGCCAGCAGCCCACGCTCCCTAGGTGGGCAGAACTATGGCTACACCTTC.